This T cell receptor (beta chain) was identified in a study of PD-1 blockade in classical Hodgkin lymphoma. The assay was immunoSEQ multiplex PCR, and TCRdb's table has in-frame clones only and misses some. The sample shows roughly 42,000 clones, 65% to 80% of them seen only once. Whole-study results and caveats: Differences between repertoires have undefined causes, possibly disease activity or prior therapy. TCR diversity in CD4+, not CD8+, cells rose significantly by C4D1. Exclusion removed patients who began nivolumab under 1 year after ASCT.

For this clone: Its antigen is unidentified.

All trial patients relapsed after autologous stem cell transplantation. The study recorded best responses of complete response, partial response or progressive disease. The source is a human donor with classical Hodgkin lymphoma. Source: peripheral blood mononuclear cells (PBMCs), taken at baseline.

CDR3 sequence reads: CASSPVPSKEAFF. CDR3 DNA sequence: TGTGCCAGCAGCCCCGTCCCCTCGAAGGAAGCTTTCTTT. The V and J genes are TRBV7-9 and TRBJ1-1; D not resolved. Germline V gene sequence: CDR1 SEHNR, CDR2 FQNEAQ (reference sequence). V dropped 5 bases and J dropped 8 bases, with 15 bases sitting between them. The CDR3 length is 13 residues.